Below, 10 T cell receptor beta chains from the same sample are listed, as sequenced in a study of PD-1 blockade in mismatch repair-deficient tumors. Here immunoSEQ multiplex PCR was the method, and the copy in TCRdb shows in-frame clones only, minus some. The sample includes around 62,000 clones, about 78% of them seen just once. This specimen consisted of peripheral blood, obtained 2 weeks after starting pembrolizumab. These receptors came from an adult with mismatch repair-deficient cancer.

This clone was seen more than once but under ten times. V is TRBV7-6 and J is TRBJ2-5, with TRBD2 matching over 9 bases. The CDR3 is 15 amino acids. Germline V CDR1 and CDR2: SGHVS, FNYEAQ. With 6 bases clipped from V and 2 bases from J, the junction kept 7 bases outside the gene matches. DNA of the CDR3: TGTGCCAGCAGTAGTGGGCTAGCGGGGCAAGAGACCCAGTACTTC. Encoded protein: CASSSGLAGQETQYF.

This sequence joins TRBV28 and TRBJ1-1, with D tentatively TRBD1 (5 bases). Germline-derived CDR1 and CDR2 are MDHEN and SYDVKM. V lost 7 bases and J lost 5, with 17 bases in between. This CDR3 is built from 14 residues. CDR3 sequence (DNA): TGTGCCAGCAAAAAATTGGGGCTGGGGACTGAAGCTTTCTTT. This translates into CASKKLGLGTEAFF. Full variable domain (missing parts from reference TRBV28 and TRBJ1-1): DVKVTQSSRYLVKRTGEKVFLECVQDMDHENMFWYRQDPGLGLRLIYFSYDVKMKEKGDIPEGYSVSREKKERFSLILESASTNQTSMYLCASKKLGLGTEAFFGQGTRLTVV.

This clone occurred once. The chain links TRBV9 to TRBJ1-3; D uncertain. Trimming left V 2 bases short and J 0 bases short, with 6 bases between. Germline-derived CDR1 and CDR2 are SGDLS and YYNGEE. The CDR3 is made up of 14 amino acids. CDR3 DNA sequence: TGTGCCAGCAGCGTGCAGCACTCTGGAAACACCATATATTTT. Translation gives CASSVQHSGNTIYF.

The chain carries TRBV18 and TRBJ2-2; maybe TRBD1 (6 bases). Germline V gene lookup returns CDR1 KGHSH and CDR2 LQKENI. This CDR3 has 16 residues. The V gene lost 2 bases and the J gene lost 1 base, with 11 bases spanning the gap. CDR3 loop: CASSPVGGLNTGELFF. CDR3 coding DNA: TGTGCCAGCTCACCAGTAGGGGGTCTGAACACCGGGGAGCTGTTTTTT.

The rearrangement links TRBV19 to TRBJ2-6; 9 positions match TRBD1. The V gene's germline CDR1 is LNHDA and CDR2 SQIVND (reference sequence). V was clipped by 5 bases and J by 2 bases; unmatched bases: 1. This CDR3 comprises 15 residues. CDR3 bases: TGTGCCAGTAGTGACAGGGGGGCTGGGGCCAACGTCCTGACTTTC. It specifies CASSDRGAGANVLTF. Drawing the rest from reference TRBV19 and TRBJ2-6, the complete variable domain is DGGITQSPKYLFRKEGQNVTLSCEQNLNHDAMYWYRQDPGQGLRLIYYSQIVNDFQKGDIAEGYSVSREKKESFPLTVTSAQKNPTAFYLCASSDRGAGANVLTFGAGSRLTVL.

The chain combines TRBV6-5 with TRBJ2-3; possibly TRBD2 for D (5 bases). With 2 bases removed from V and 0 bases from J, the gap between germline ends came to 12 bases. This CDR3 has 16 amino acids. Germline V gene lookup returns CDR1 MNHEY and CDR2 SVGAGI. The CDR3 nucleotides read TGTGCCAGCAGTTACGGGCGGGCCACTAGCACAGATACGCAGTATTTT. This gives the protein CASSYGRATSTDTQYF.

The J gene is TRBJ2-4, the V gene TRBV30; D gene unclear. CDR1 and CDR2 (germline): GTSNPN, SVGIG (reference sequence). The V gene lost 0 bases and the J gene lost 2 bases, with 8 bases spanning the gap. There are 14 residues in the CDR3. CDR3 sequence reads: CAWSVVGTKNIQYF. CDR3 nucleotide sequence: TGTGCCTGGAGTGTGGTAGGGACCAAAAACATTCAGTACTTC.

The V call is TRBV5-1, the J call TRBJ2-2, with TRBD2 matching 8 bases. Germline CDR1 SGHRS, CDR2 YFSETQ. The V and J ends lost 4 bases and 4 bases, in that order; junction bases with no gene match: 6. CDR3 length: 15 residues. DNA of the CDR3: TGCGCCAGCAGCCCGGGACTAGACCCCACCGGGGAGCTGTTTTTT. It yields the protein CASSPGLDPTGELFF.

CDR3 coding DNA: TGTGCCAGCAGTTCCTCCGGGACTAGCGGGACAGATACGCAGTATTTT. As protein: CASSSSGTSGTDTQYF. The chain joins TRBV6-5 to TRBJ2-3; 12 nucleotides agree with TRBD2. The CDR3 loop spans 16 amino acids. V lost 4 bases, J lost 3 bases, and 5 bases stayed unmatched. From germline, CDR1 is MNHEY and CDR2 SVGAGI.

The V gene is TRBV7-9, the J gene TRBJ2-7; D might be TRBD1 or TRBD2, each matching 5 bases. Trimming cost V 1 base and J 7 bases, with 20 bases left between them. Germline assignment: CDR1 SEHNR and CDR2 FQNEAQ (reference sequence). The CDR3 is made up of 16 amino acids. The CDR3 DNA reads TGTGCCAGCAGCTTAGGAGGGACCGACGCCGTGAGGGAGCAGTACTTC. Its protein product is CASSLGGTDAVREQYF.